These T cell receptor beta chains were read from a single sample in a study of radiation and T cells in renal cell carcinoma. Clones were sequenced by immunoSEQ multiplex PCR, and TCRdb holds only the in-frame ones, with some missing. The data hold some 50,000 clones, with roughly 80% observed a single time. Here the sequenced sample was blood, taken from a patient whose treatment included radiotherapy and nephrectomy. Receptors originate from a woman aged 65 to 85 with renal cell carcinoma. CDR3s include the opening cysteine and the closing phenylalanine or tryptophan. The order of the fields is clone size, V gene, CDR3 length, J gene, CDR3 protein. Where a row states a size, it is once, few, many or the class of an expanded clone; other rows omit it.

-	TRBV19	15	TRBJ1-1	CASSIGQGKNTEAFF
few	TRBV2	14	TRBJ2-2	CASSEQGHTGELFF
-	TRBV9	15	TRBJ2-1	CASSTGEGAYNEQFF
-	TRBV5-1	13	TRBJ1-2	CASTVEGARGYTF
-	TRBV7-9	12	TRBJ2-5	CASSSTRETQYF
-	TRBV6-5	14	TRBJ1-1	CASSYSRGSTEAFF
-	TRBV28	12	TRBJ1-2	CASRQGAYGYTF
-	TRBV7-3	13	TRBJ2-1	CASSRGTVGQQFF
-	TRBV5-1	13	TRBJ2-5	CASSLLYQETQYF
-	TRBV9	14	TRBJ2-3	CASRPLAATDTQYF
once	TRBV7-9	18	TRBJ2-1	CASSLVGSGRANRNEQFF
few	TRBV18	20	TRBJ2-1	CASSPRLRGHSNPLQSGQFF
few	TRBV30	15	TRBJ2-1	CACQRERESYNEQFF
-	TRBV7-8	17	TRBJ1-2	CASSFTAVGAHGYGYTF
-	TRBV5-4	17	TRBJ2-3	CASSLTGTSGGTDTQYF
-	TRBV20-1	11	TRBJ1-2	CSATDVYGYTF
-	TRBV18	15	TRBJ2-2	CASAPPGGRTGELFF
once	TRBV5-8	14	TRBJ1-5	CASSGAGGKQPQHF
-	TRBV4-1	13	TRBJ1-1	CASRLTGGNEAFF
-	TRBV10-2	15	TRBJ1-3	CASSENDRTGNTIYF
once	TRBV19	15	TRBJ1-1	CASSNKQGRGTEAFF
once	TRBV12-5	14	TRBJ1-2	CASGEGGVGYGYTF
once	TRBV10-3	15	TRBJ1-5	CATYPGTGFNQPQHF
-	TRBV27	15	TRBJ2-6	CASSQRYSGANVLTF
-	TRBV18	14	TRBJ1-1	CASSLREGDTEAFF
-	TRBV9	15	TRBJ2-7	CASSAHGTAPYEQYF
-	TRBV10-3	16	TRBJ2-1	CAISGLAGPLGNEQFF
once	TRBV19	14	TRBJ2-3	CATSPRGRTDTQYF
once	TRBV29-1	11	TRBJ2-5	CSVDVQETQYF